One sample yielded the 10 T cell receptor beta chains listed below, sequenced in a study of blood T cells in healthy people across ages. A second PCR, run for roughly 7 to 12 cycles, used a sample-barcoded 5' primer plus a J-beta primer mix. From the 5' RACE reads, TCRdb called clonotypes with MiXCR, one entry per CDR3 protein. This repertoire shows fewer than 700,000 distinct CDR3 sequences, around half found once; its top ten account for 20% to 25%. Source material: blood. These receptors were collected from an elderly man in good health.

This chain uses TRBV20-1 with TRBJ1-4; 8 bases agree with TRBD1. The CDR3 contains 14 residues. The V segment lost 6 bases and the J segment 6 bases; nucleotides outside the gene matches: 9. CDR1 is DFQATT, CDR2 SNEGSKA, per germline (reference sequence). CDR3: CSAIKQGAHEKLFF. CDR3 sequence (DNA): TGCAGTGCCATAAAGCAGGGGGCGCATGAAAAACTGTTTTTT.

A single count supports this clonotype. The chain has TRBV7-9 and TRBJ1-4; a possible D gene is TRBD1 (5 bases). The CDR3 is made up of 15 amino acids. CDR1 SEHNR and CDR2 FQNEAQ come from the germline V gene (reference sequence). V lost 4 bases and J 5 bases, leaving 14 bases between the germline ends. The CDR3 nucleotides read TGTGCCAGCAGCTCGCTTGACAGTTACAATGAAAAACTGTTTTTT. Its protein is CASSSLDSYNEKLFF.

The rearrangement uses TRBV7-6 and TRBJ2-3, with 10 bases that match TRBD2. This CDR3 has 18 amino acids. The J segment lost 1 base and the V segment lost 1 base, leaving 8 bases of the junction unmatched. CDR1 and CDR2 from the germline V gene are SGHVS and FNYEAQ. This chain's CDR3 is CASSLVPSGGLRTDTQYF. The CDR3 DNA sequence: TGTGCCAGCAGCTTAGTTCCTAGCGGGGGTCTCCGCACAGATACGCAGTATTTT.

This clonotype was observed a few times. This rearrangement joins TRBV20-1 to TRBJ2-1; 10 positions match TRBD2. With V trimmed by 3 bases and J by 4 bases, 9 bases remained unmatched. Looked up from germline, CDR1 is DFQATT and CDR2 is SNEGSKA (reference sequence). This CDR3 comprises 16 residues. The CDR3 spells CSASIRASGSYNEQFF. The DNA of the CDR3 is TGCAGTGCTAGTATCCGGGCTAGCGGGAGTTACAATGAGCAGTTCTTC.

This rearrangement joins TRBV29-1 to TRBJ1-2; TRBD1 matches 10 bases. From germline, CDR1 is SQVTM and CDR2 ANQGSEA. Germline trimming cut 7 bases from V and 4 bases from J; bases unmatched to any gene: 3. The CDR3 covers 12 residues. CDR3 region: CSAGQGIYGYTF. In DNA, the CDR3 is TGCAGCGCGGGACAGGGGATCTATGGCTACACCTTC. Full variable domain (missing parts from reference TRBV29-1 and TRBJ1-2): SAVISQKPSRDICQRGTSLTIQCQVDSQVTMMFWYRQQPGQSLTLIATANQGSEATYESGFVIDKFPISRPNLTFSTLTVSNMSPEDSSIYLCSAGQGIYGYTFGSGTRLTVV.

This rearrangement joins TRBV12-3 or TRBV12-4 to TRBJ1-2; 7 bases are a match to TRBD1. Trimming at V came to 7 bases and at J to 7 bases, leaving 6 bases not matched to a gene. The CDR3 length is 12 residues. CDR3 nucleotides: TGTGCCAGCACCTTTACAGGGGTTGGCTACACCTTC. This translates into CASTFTGVGYTF.

This clonotype was seen a single time. V gene TRBV28 combines with J gene TRBJ2-4; maybe TRBD1 (5 bases). The CDR3 is made up of 12 amino acids. V gave up 5 bases and J gave up 7 bases, with 9 bases separating them. Germline V gene lookup returns CDR1 MDHEN and CDR2 SYDVKM. CDR3: CASSDQGNIQYF. In nucleotides, the CDR3 is TGTGCCAGCAGTGATCAGGGTAACATTCAGTACTTC. Variable domain in full (rest from reference TRBV28 and TRBJ2-4): DVKVTQSSRYLVKRTGEKVFLECVQDMDHENMFWYRQDPGLGLRLIYFSYDVKMKEKGDIPEGYSVSREKKERFSLILESASTNQTSMYLCASSDQGNIQYFGAGTRLSVL.

The V call is TRBV7-3, the J call TRBJ2-3; a possible D gene is TRBD2 (5 bases). The CDR3 spans 15 residues. Looked up from germline, CDR1 is SGHTA and CDR2 is FQGTGA. V lost 1 base, J lost 3 bases, and 11 bases lay in between. CDR3 DNA sequence: TGTGCCAGCAGCTTAAGGCGGGTGGGGACAGATACGCAGTATTTT. Translation gives CASSLRRVGTDTQYF.

The chain recombines TRBV10-3 with TRBJ1-2; 10 positions match TRBD1. This CDR3 contains 15 residues. V gave up 6 bases and J gave up 2 bases; unmatched junction bases: 6. The germline CDR1 and CDR2 sequences are ENHRY and SYGVKD. CDR3 loop: CAISAGTGANYGYTF. The CDR3 DNA reads TGTGCCATCAGCGCCGGGACAGGGGCCAACTATGGCTACACCTTC.

The chain carries TRBV6-5 and TRBJ2-3; TRBD1 matches at 7 bases. Trimming removed 2 bases from V and 1 base from J; junction bases left unmatched: 6. There are 16 residues in the CDR3. CDR1 and CDR2 (germline): MNHEY, SVGAGI. CDR3 sequence (DNA): TGTGCCAGCAGTTACCCATCCGGGACAGGCACAGATACGCAGTATTTT. It yields the protein CASSYPSGTGTDTQYF.